This passage covers 21 T cell receptor beta chains from one sample sequenced in a study of cytomegalovirus exposure and HLA in healthy donors. PCR primers comprised 60 Vbeta and 13 Jbeta primers. Repertoires were generated with immunoSEQ multiplex PCR, while TCRdb's copy carries only in-frame clones and drops some. The table lists about 210,000 clones, around 79% of them singletons. Sequencing input: PBMCs. Every receptor here comes from a male donor in good health and CMV-seronegative.

V and J are TRBV27 and TRBJ2-7; perhaps TRBD2 as D (6 bases). Germline CDR1 and CDR2: MNHEY and SMNVEV (reference sequence). The CDR3 consists of 13 residues. V was trimmed by 0 bases and J by 4 bases, leaving 7 bases between them. The CDR3 region is CASSLSGRYEQYF. Written as DNA, the CDR3 is TGTGCCAGCAGTTTATCGGGGAGGTACGAGCAGTACTTC.

The J gene is TRBJ2-7, the V gene TRBV7-9; 10 bases are a match to TRBD1. Unmatched junction bases numbered 13, after V lost 5 bases and J lost 0 bases. The CDR3 runs to 18 residues. CDR1 and CDR2 from the germline V gene are SEHNR and FQNEAQ (reference sequence). In DNA, the CDR3 is TGTGCCAGCAGCACGGGACAGGGACAGGGGAAAAGCTCCTACGAGCAGTACTTC. This sequence encodes CASSTGQGQGKSSYEQYF. Together with reference TRBV7-9 and TRBJ2-7, the CDR3 gives the full variable domain: DTGVSQNPRHKITKRGQNVTFRCDPISEHNRLYWYRQTLGQGPEFLTYFQNEAQLEKSRLLSDRFSAERPKGSFSTLEIQRTEQGDSAMYLCASSTGQGQGKSSYEQYFGPGTRLTVT.

The chain recombines TRBV13 with TRBJ2-7; D not certain. Per the germline V gene, CDR1 is PRHDT and CDR2 is FYEKMQ (reference sequence). V was clipped by 5 bases and J by 2 bases, with 13 bases between them. This CDR3 region has 14 residues. The CDR3 is CASSPRQATYEQYF. CDR3 coding DNA: TGTGCCAGCAGCCCTCGGCAGGCCACCTACGAGCAGTACTTC.

The V gene is TRBV7-2, the J gene TRBJ1-1, with 11 bases fitting TRBD1. CDR3 length equals 16 residues. Germline values: CDR1 SGHTA, CDR2 FQGNSA. The ends lost 1 base at V and 4 bases at J; junction bases unmatched: 5. CDR3 sequence (DNA): TGTGCCAGCAGCTTAGAATCCGGGACAGGGGGCACTGAAGCTTTCTTT. Protein sequence: CASSLESGTGGTEAFF.

The chain links TRBV7-6 to TRBJ2-7; D remains unclear. The germline V gene has CDR1 SGHVS and CDR2 FNYEAQ. The CDR3 loop spans 12 amino acids. The V gene lost 3 bases and the J gene lost 2 bases, with 5 bases spanning the gap. CDR3 bases: TGTGCCAGCAGCTTGAGAGCCTACGAGCAGTACTTC. Its protein product is CASSLRAYEQYF.

The chain is built from TRBV28 and TRBJ2-1, with D possibly being TRBD2 (5 bases). This CDR3 is built from 16 residues. The V end was cut by 2 bases, the J end by 1 base, with 12 bases between. Germline values: CDR1 MDHEN, CDR2 SYDVKM. The CDR3 DNA is TGTGCCAGCAGTTTAGGGCGGGCGCTTTCCTACAATGAGCAGTTCTTC. The encoded protein is CASSLGRALSYNEQFF.

The chain recombines TRBV5-8 with TRBJ2-3; 14 nucleotides agree with TRBD2. The ends lost 0 bases at V and 6 bases at J; junction bases unmatched: 6. The germline V gene has CDR1 SGHTS and CDR2 YDEGEE. There are 17 residues in the CDR3. The CDR3 nucleotides are TGTGCCAGCAGCTTGGGACTAGCGGGAGGGCCACGGGATACGCAGTATTTT. It codes for CASSLGLAGGPRDTQYF. Full variable domain (rest looked up from reference TRBV5-8 and TRBJ2-3): EAGVTQSPTHLIKTRGQQATLRCSPISGHTSVYWYQQALGLGLQFLLWYDEGEERNRGNFPPRFSGRQFPNYSSELNVNALELEDSALYLCASSLGLAGGPRDTQYFGPGTRLTVL.

The chain is built from TRBV14 and TRBJ2-3; 8 bases align to TRBD2. This CDR3 has 13 amino acids. Trimming at V came to 6 bases and at J to 4 bases, leaving 3 bases not matched to a gene. From germline, CDR1 is SGHDN and CDR2 FVKESK. The CDR3 loop is CASRQTSADTQYF. CDR3 nucleotides: TGTGCCAGCAGGCAGACTAGCGCAGATACGCAGTATTTT.

The chain employs TRBV9 and TRBJ2-1; 7 nucleotides line up with TRBD2. CDR1 SGDLS and CDR2 YYNGEE come from the germline V gene. The CDR3 has 16 amino acids. Trimming removed 4 bases from V and 6 bases from J; junction bases left unmatched: 13. CDR3 protein: CASSIMHGGFGNEQFF. DNA for the CDR3: TGTGCCAGCAGCATAATGCACGGGGGGTTCGGCAATGAGCAGTTCTTC.

This clone was counted only a few times. The J gene is TRBJ2-7, the V gene TRBV6-5; D possibly corresponds to TRBD1 (6 bases). The CDR3 has 14 amino acids. V lost 5 bases and J lost 4, with 15 bases in between. The germline gives CDR1 MNHEY, CDR2 SVGAGI. CDR3 DNA sequence: TGTGCCAGCAGTGGACGAGGACAGAATTACGAGCAGTACTTC. It yields the protein CASSGRGQNYEQYF.

In this sample, this clone turned up once. The J gene is TRBJ1-3, the V gene TRBV5-1; 7 positions agree with TRBD1. Germline lookup yields CDR1 SGHRS and CDR2 YFSETQ. J was trimmed by 0 bases and V by 2 bases; bases with no gene match: 2. This CDR3 contains 15 residues. The CDR3 loop is CASSFDRDSGNTIYF. The DNA for the CDR3 is TGCGCCAGCAGCTTTGACAGGGACTCTGGAAACACCATATATTTT.

Only a few counts were recorded for this clone. V and J are TRBV28 and TRBJ1-5; possibly TRBD1 for D (6 bases). The CDR3 has 15 amino acids. V lost 5 bases and J 3 bases, leaving 14 bases between the germline ends. Germline CDR1 MDHEN, CDR2 SYDVKM. The DNA for the CDR3 is TGTGCCAGCAGTCTAAGGACAGATTACAATCAGCCCCAGCATTTT. Translating it yields CASSLRTDYNQPQHF.

The V and J genes are TRBV27 and TRBJ2-7; no reliable D call. The J call could be wrong; TRBJ2-5 is a better fit for the DNA end. The CDR3 totals 13 residues. Germline V CDR1 and CDR2: MNHEY, SMNVEV (reference sequence). The CDR3 protein is CASSLSPRRTQYF. CDR3 in DNA: TGTGCCAGCAGTTTATCTCCCCGGAGGACCCAGTACTTC.

V gene TRBV7-8 combines with J gene TRBJ1-2, with TRBD1 matching 7 bases. The CDR3 runs to 13 residues. Germline V gives CDR1 SGHVS, CDR2 FQNEAQ. Germline trimming cut 4 bases from V and 4 bases from J; bases unmatched to any gene: 3. The CDR3 spells CASSSTGFYGYTF. In DNA, the CDR3 is TGTGCCAGCAGCTCGACAGGGTTCTATGGCTACACCTTC.

This chain connects TRBV6-5 to TRBJ2-7, with a tentative D call TRBD1 (6 bases). This CDR3 region has 12 residues. V dropped 6 bases and J dropped 7 bases, with 13 bases sitting between them. Germline CDR1 MNHEY, CDR2 SVGAGI. CDR3 region: CASSRTEGEQYF. Here the CDR3 DNA reads TGTGCCAGCAGCCGGACAGAGGGGGAGCAGTACTTC.

In this sample, this clone turned up a few times. This chain connects TRBV5-8 to TRBJ1-5; D ambiguous. Germline assignment: CDR1 SGHTS and CDR2 YDEGEE. Trimming removed 3 bases at V and 0 bases at J, with 7 bases between. The CDR3 sequence is 14 residues long. The CDR3 sequence is CASSWSDSNQPQHF. The CDR3 DNA reads as TGTGCCAGCAGCTGGTCAGATAGCAATCAGCCCCAGCATTTT.

This chain connects TRBV10-3 to TRBJ2-3; the D gene is possibly TRBD1 (6 bases). Trimming cost V 4 bases and J 7 bases, with 12 bases left between them. The CDR3 covers 13 residues. Germline CDR1 is ENHRY and CDR2 is SYGVKD. CDR3 DNA: TGTGCCATCAGTGGGCAGGGGAAACATACGCAGTATTTT. Translation gives CAISGQGKHTQYF.

As for this clone: This same CDR3 is encoded by further DNA sequences in the sample. V and J are TRBV7-8 and TRBJ2-2; tentative D call: TRBD2 (6 bases). The germline V gene has CDR1 SGHVS and CDR2 FQNEAQ. V lost 0 bases and J lost 8, with 7 bases in between. CDR3 length equals 13 residues. The CDR3, as DNA: TGTGCCAGCAGCTTAGCCCTAGCGGGGGAGCTGTTTTTT. Protein product: CASSLALAGELFF.

This clone appeared a few times. DNA for the CDR3: TGTGCCACCAGCAGAGAAGGGACAGAAGAAGCTTTCTTT. It specifies CATSREGTEEAFF. The chain uses TRBV15 and TRBJ1-1, with 7 bases matching TRBD1. The CDR3 has 13 residues. V lost 0 bases to trimming and J lost 8 bases; unmatched junction nucleotides: 3. CDR1 and CDR2 (germline): LNHNV, YYDKDF (reference sequence).

This sequence joins TRBV7-9 and TRBJ2-7, with 8 nucleotides matching TRBD1. The V and J ends lost 4 bases and 3 bases, in that order; junction bases with no gene match: 11. The germline V gene has CDR1 SEHNR and CDR2 FQNEAQ (reference sequence). The CDR3 is made up of 16 amino acids. The CDR3 spells CASSSSTGGIFYEQYF. CDR3 sequence (DNA): TGTGCCAGCAGCTCGTCTACAGGGGGAATTTTCTACGAGCAGTACTTC. Complete variable domain (other parts from reference TRBV7-9 and TRBJ2-7): DTGVSQNPRHKITKRGQNVTFRCDPISEHNRLYWYRQTLGQGPEFLTYFQNEAQLEKSRLLSDRFSAERPKGSFSTLEIQRTEQGDSAMYLCASSSSTGGIFYEQYFGPGTRLTVT.

The rearrangement links TRBV13 to TRBJ2-7, with 13 bases fitting TRBD2. With 5 bases clipped from V and 0 bases from J, the junction kept 7 bases outside the gene matches. The germline V gene encodes CDR1 PRHDT and CDR2 FYEKMQ (reference sequence). The CDR3 consists of 17 residues. The CDR3 DNA reads as TGTGCCAGCAGCCTCCGACTAGCGGGAGGCCTCTCCTACGAGCAGTACTTC. It codes for CASSLRLAGGLSYEQYF. Full variable domain (remainder filled in from reference TRBV13 and TRBJ2-7): AAGVIQSPRHLIKEKRETATLKCYPIPRHDTVYWYQQGPGQDPQFLISFYEKMQSDKGSIPDRFSAQQFSDYHSELNMSSLELGDSALYFCASSLRLAGGLSYEQYFGPGTRLTVT.